A single sample is the source of the 2 T cell receptor beta chains below, sequenced in a study of CD8 T cells in ankylosing spondylitis. Overall study findings and caveats: Ankylosing spondylitis blood appeared to carry a characteristic TCR beta motif of roughly 8 highly homologous variants.

These receptors' targets are unknown. MiXCR, run by TCRdb on the 5' RACE reads, gives a single entry per CDR3 protein. The sample yields some 400,000 distinct CDR3 sequences, around 20% seen once. Sample: blood, either unsorted or a sorted T cell fraction (not recorded which). The source is a male donor with ankylosing spondylitis.

This clonotype was observed a few times. The CDR3 region has the DNA TGTGCCAGCAGTTACGACAGGGTTAGGGCTGAGCAGTTCTTC. The encoded protein is CASSYDRVRAEQFF. The J gene is TRBJ2-1, the V gene TRBV6-5, with 7 positions matching TRBD1. CDR1 MNHEY and CDR2 SVGAGI come from the germline V gene. The CDR3 has 14 amino acids. V dropped 2 bases and J dropped 9; count of bases not matched to a gene: 7.

The chain carries TRBV3-1 and TRBJ1-4; no firm D call. Germline loops: CDR1 LGHDT, CDR2 YNNKEL (reference sequence). The CDR3 has 14 amino acids. V lost 2 bases to trimming and J lost 8 bases, with 12 bases between them. The CDR3 DNA follows: TGTGCCAGCAGCCAAAATCCCGGGAGCGAAAAACTGTTTTTT. Its protein is CASSQNPGSEKLFF.